The sequence of this TCR beta chain was determined in a study of blood T cell repertoires in COVID-19. Study context: Acute-phase and convalescent COVID-19 samples originated in the United States, Italy and Spain. The cDNA or gDNA used as material had been derived from T cells, B-cell-depleted T cells, or PBMCs.

This CDR3 is 13 amino acids long. Germline lookup yields CDR1 SGHTA and CDR2 FQGTGA. V lost 1 base to trimming and J lost 6 bases, with 6 bases between them. About this clone itself: The same CDR3 arises from other DNA sequences in this sample as well.

Per the authors' pipeline: Estimation of nucleated cell counts relied on the amplification of reference gene primers. Profiling relied on immunoSEQ multiplex PCR, and the TCRdb table lists in-frame clones only, not all of them. V, J and clone size were drawn from that table, and D and trimming were deduced from the DNA. The sample consists of around 250,000 clones, 80% to 90% of them appearing once. Sequenced sample: peripheral blood. This chain joins TRBV7-3 and TRBJ2-2, with D unresolved. The receptor comes from a man aged 60 to 69 with acute or convalescent COVID-19. CDR3 protein: CASSLNRAGELFF. The CDR3 DNA follows: TGTGCCAGCAGCTTAAATCGAGCCGGGGAGCTGTTTTTT.